This T cell receptor (beta chain) was recovered during a study of regulatory T cells in long-lasting Graves disease. General observations from the study: Relative to newly diagnosed Graves' patients, persistent ones had lower TCR diversity. Patients with persistent disease shared 2,741 public clonotypes, outpacing the approximately 920 shared by new patients.

The sample's time point: newly diagnosed GD, antithyroid drugs for less than 3 months. PBMCs provided the RNA from which the TCR library was made. Assembly of TCR beta libraries relied on iRepertoire HTBI primers together with Arm-PCR of CDR3 regions. Via MiXCR, TCRdb re-called the multiplex PCR reads, giving one row per CDR3 protein. The sample includes under 700,000 distinct CDR3 sequences, about 16% of them seen just once. V was cut by 4 bases and J by 0 bases, with 12 bases left in between. This CDR3 is 15 amino acids long. The germline V gene encodes CDR1 SGHAT and CDR2 FQNNGV. In its sample, this clonotype was seen many times. Antigen unknown. This same sample was also part of a study on T cells in Graves' hyperthyroidism and ophthalmopathy.

The TCR was taken from a middle-aged woman with Graves disease. This chain uses TRBV11-2 with TRBJ1-1, with D unresolved. The source was peripheral blood mononuclear cells (PBMCs), collected at new diagnosis, from a patient treated with antithyroid drugs. Here the CDR3 reads CASSSVATVNTEAFF. The CDR3, as DNA: TGTGCCAGCAGCTCTGTTGCGACGGTGAACACTGAAGCTTTCTTT. Based on the CDR3 plus reference TRBV11-2 and TRBJ1-1, the full variable domain is EAGVAQSPRYKIIEKRQSVAFWCNPISGHATLYWYQQILGQGPKLLIQFQNNGVVDDSQLPKDRFSAERLKGVDSTLKIQPAKLEDSAVYLCASSSVATVNTEAFFGQGTRLTVV.